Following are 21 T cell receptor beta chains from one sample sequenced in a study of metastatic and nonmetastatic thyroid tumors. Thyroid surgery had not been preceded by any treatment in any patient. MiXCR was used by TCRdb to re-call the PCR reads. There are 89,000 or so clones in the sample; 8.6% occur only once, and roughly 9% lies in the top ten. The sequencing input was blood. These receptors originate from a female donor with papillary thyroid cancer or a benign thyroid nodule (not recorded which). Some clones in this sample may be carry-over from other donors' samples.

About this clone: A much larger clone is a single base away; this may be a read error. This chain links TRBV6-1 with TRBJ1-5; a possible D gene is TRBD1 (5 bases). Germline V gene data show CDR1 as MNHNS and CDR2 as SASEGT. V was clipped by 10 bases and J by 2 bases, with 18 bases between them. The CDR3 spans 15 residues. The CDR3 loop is CAIQDEGSGNQPQHF. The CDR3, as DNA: TGTGCCATCCAAGACGAGGGGTCCGGCAATCAGCCCCAGCATTTT.

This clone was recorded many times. CDR3 sequence reads: CASRPRRANTEAFF. Here the CDR3 DNA reads TGTGCCAGCAGACCCCGACGAGCGAACACTGAAGCTTTCTTT. The rearrangement links TRBV5-6 to TRBJ1-1; D ambiguous. This CDR3 contains 14 residues. Germline assignment: CDR1 SGHDT and CDR2 YYEEEE. The germline V and J ends were trimmed by 5 bases and 1 base, with 12 bases remaining between them.

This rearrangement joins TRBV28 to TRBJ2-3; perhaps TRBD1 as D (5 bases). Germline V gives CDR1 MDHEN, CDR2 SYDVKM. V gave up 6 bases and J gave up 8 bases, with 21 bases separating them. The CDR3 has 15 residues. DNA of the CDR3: TGTGCCAGCAGCAACCCAATTAGGGGTATCGCTACGCAGTATTTT. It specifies CASSNPIRGIATQYF.

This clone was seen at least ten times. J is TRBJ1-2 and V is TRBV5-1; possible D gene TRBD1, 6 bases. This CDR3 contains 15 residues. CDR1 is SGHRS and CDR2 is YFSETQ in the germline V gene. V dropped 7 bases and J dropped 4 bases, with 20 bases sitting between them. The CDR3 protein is CASLGGPLRSYGYTF. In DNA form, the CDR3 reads TGCGCCAGCTTGGGGGGGCCGCTGAGGAGCTATGGCTACACCTTC.

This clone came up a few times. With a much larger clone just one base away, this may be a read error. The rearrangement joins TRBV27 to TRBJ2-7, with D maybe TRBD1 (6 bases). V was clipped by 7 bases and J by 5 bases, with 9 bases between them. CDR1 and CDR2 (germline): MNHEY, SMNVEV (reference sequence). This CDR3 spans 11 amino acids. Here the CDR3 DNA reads TGTGCCAGCATCACAGGGCACGAGCAGTACTTC. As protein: CASITGHEQYF.

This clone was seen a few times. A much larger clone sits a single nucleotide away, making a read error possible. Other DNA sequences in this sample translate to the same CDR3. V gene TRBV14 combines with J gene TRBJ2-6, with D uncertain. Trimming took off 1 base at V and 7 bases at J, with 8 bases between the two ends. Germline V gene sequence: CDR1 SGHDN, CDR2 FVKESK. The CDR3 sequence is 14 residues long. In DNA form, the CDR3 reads TGTGCCAGCAGCCAAGTAGCCGGTGCCAACGTCCTGACTTTC. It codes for CASSQVAGANVLTF.

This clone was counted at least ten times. The CDR3 is CASSLQTEADTQYF. The CDR3 DNA sequence: TGTGCCAGCAGTTTACAGACAGAGGCAGATACGCAGTATTTT. This sequence joins TRBV6-1 and TRBJ2-3; D may be TRBD1 (5 bases). CDR3 length: 14 amino acids. The V gene's germline CDR1 is MNHNS and CDR2 SASEGT. Deletions cut 5 bases from V and 4 bases from J, with 13 bases between.

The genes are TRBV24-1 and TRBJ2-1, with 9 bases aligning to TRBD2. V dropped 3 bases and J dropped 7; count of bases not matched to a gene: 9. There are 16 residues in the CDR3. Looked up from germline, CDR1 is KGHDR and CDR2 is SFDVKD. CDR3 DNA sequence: TGTGCCACCAGTGATGGCGGACTAGCGAGACCAAATGAGCAGTTCTTC. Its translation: CATSDGGLARPNEQFF.

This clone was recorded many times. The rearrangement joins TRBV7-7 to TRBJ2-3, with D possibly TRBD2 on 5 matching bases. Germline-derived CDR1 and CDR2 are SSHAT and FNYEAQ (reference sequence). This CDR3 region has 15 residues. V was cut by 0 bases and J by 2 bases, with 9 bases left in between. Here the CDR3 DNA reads TGTGCCAGCAGCTTAGCGGGAGACTTCACAGATACGCAGTATTTT. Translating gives CASSLAGDFTDTQYF.

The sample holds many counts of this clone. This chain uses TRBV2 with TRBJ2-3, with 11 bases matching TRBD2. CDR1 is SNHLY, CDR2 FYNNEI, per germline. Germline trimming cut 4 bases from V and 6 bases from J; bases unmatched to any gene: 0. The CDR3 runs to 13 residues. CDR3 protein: CASSGLAGDTQYF. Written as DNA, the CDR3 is TGTGCCAGCAGTGGACTAGCGGGGGATACGCAGTATTTT. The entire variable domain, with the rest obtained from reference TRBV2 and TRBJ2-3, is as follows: EPEVTQTPSHQVTQMGQEVILRCVPISNHLYFYWYRQILGQKVEFLVSFYNNEISEKSEIFDDQFSVERPDGSNFTLKIRSTKLEDSAMYFCASSGLAGDTQYFGPGTRLTVL.

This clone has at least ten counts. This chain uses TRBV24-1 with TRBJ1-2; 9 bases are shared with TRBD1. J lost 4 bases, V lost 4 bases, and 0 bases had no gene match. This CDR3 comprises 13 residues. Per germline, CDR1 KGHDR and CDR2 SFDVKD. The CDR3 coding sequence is TGTGCCACCAGTGAGACAGGGGGCTATGGCTACACCTTC. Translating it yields CATSETGGYGYTF.

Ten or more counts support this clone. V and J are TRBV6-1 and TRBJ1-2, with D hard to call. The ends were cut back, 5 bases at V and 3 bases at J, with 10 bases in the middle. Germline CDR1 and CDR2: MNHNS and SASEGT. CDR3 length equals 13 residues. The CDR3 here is CASSPTNYYGYTF. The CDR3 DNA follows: TGTGCCAGCAGTCCCACGAATTACTATGGCTACACCTTC.

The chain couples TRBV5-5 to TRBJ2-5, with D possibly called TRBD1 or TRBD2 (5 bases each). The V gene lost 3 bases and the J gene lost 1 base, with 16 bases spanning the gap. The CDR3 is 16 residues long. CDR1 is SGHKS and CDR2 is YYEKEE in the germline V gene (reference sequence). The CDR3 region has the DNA TGTGCCAGCAGCTGGACCGGCGAGGGGAGCCAAGAGACCCAGTACTTC. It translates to CASSWTGEGSQETQYF.

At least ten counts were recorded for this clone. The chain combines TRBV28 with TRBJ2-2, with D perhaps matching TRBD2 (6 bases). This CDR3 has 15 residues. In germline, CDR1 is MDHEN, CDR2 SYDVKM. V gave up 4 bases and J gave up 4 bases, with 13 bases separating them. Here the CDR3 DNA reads TGTGCCAGCAGTTCCTCCGGGAGAAGCACCGGGGAGCTGTTTTTT. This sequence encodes CASSSSGRSTGELFF.

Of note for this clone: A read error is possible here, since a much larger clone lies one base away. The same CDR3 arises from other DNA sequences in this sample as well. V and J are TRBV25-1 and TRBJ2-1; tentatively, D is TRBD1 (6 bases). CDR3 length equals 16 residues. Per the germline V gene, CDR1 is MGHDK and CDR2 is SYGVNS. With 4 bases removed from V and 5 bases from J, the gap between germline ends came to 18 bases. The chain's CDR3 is CASSVGGAGGHNEQFF. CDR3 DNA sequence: TGTGCCAGCAGTGTAGGGGGAGCAGGCGGACACAATGAGCAGTTCTTC.

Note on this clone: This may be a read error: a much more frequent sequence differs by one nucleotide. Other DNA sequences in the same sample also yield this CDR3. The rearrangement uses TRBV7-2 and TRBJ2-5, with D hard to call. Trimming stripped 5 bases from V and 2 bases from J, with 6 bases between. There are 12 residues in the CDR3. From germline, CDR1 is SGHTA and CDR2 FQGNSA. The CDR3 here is CASSPRQETQYF. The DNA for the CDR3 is TGTGCCAGCAGCCCTCGTCAAGAGACCCAGTACTTC.

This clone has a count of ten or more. CDR3: CASSTYDRGQETQYF. CDR3 in DNA: TGTGCCAGCAGTACCTACGACAGGGGCCAAGAGACCCAGTACTTC. V gene TRBV28 combines with J gene TRBJ2-5; 8 bases fit TRBD1. Germline CDR1 is MDHEN and CDR2 is SYDVKM. Trimming removed 5 bases from V and 1 base from J; junction bases left unmatched: 6. This CDR3 is 15 amino acids long.

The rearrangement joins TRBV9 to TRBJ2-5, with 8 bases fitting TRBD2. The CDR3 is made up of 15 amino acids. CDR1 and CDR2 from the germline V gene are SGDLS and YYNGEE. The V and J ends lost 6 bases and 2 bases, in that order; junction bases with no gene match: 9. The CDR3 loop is CASTHGGGLQETQYF. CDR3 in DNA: TGTGCCAGCACTCACGGGGGGGGGCTACAAGAGACCCAGTACTTC.

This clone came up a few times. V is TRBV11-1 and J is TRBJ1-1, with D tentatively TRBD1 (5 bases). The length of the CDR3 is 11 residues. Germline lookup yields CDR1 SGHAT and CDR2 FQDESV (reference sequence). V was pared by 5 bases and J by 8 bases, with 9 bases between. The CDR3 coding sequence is TGTGCCAGCAGCCCCAGGGTGGAAGCTTTCTTT. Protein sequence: CASSPRVEAFF.

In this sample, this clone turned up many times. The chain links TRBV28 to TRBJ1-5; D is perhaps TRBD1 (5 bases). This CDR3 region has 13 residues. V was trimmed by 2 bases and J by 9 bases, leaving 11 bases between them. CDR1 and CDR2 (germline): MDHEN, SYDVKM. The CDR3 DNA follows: TGTGCCAGCAGTTTAAATTCCGGGGGGCCCCAGCATTTT. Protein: CASSLNSGGPQHF.

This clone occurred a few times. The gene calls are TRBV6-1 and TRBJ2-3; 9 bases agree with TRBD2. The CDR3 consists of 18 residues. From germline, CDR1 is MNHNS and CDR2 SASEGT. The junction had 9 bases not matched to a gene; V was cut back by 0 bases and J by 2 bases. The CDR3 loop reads CASSEAAGLASYTDTQYF. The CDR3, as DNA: TGTGCCAGCAGTGAAGCGGCTGGACTAGCGTCCTACACAGATACGCAGTATTTT.